The sequence of this TCR beta chain was determined in a study of post-analysis software for immune sequencing data. As for the study in general: The study covered relapsing-remitting, secondary progressive and progressive-relapsing courses of multiple sclerosis.

Unique molecular identifiers were carried by the TCR beta cDNA libraries. With roughly 0.85 to 11 million T cells as the source, about half a million cDNA molecules resulted. One entry per CDR3 protein results from TCRdb running MiXCR on the PCR reads. The sample records over 700,000 distinct CDR3 sequences, 25% to 30% being singletons. The CDR3 loop spans 13 amino acids. Deletions cut 5 bases from V and 6 bases from J, with 14 bases between. Germline loops: CDR1 SGHAT, CDR2 FQNNGV. Study results and caveats: Same-batch samples co-clustered strongly by F measure. When patients were compared with controls, a handful of TRBV segments were more frequent, TRBV5-6, TRBV5-1 and TRBV20-1 among them.

Points on this clonotype: Its antigen is as yet unknown.

Input material: blood. The chain carries TRBV11-2 and TRBJ2-7; D gene ambiguous. The receptor was isolated from a girl aged 5-17 years with multiple sclerosis. CDR3 DNA sequence: TGTGCCAGCAGCACCCTGGTCCGTCTCGAGCAGTACTTC. Its protein is CASSTLVRLEQYF.